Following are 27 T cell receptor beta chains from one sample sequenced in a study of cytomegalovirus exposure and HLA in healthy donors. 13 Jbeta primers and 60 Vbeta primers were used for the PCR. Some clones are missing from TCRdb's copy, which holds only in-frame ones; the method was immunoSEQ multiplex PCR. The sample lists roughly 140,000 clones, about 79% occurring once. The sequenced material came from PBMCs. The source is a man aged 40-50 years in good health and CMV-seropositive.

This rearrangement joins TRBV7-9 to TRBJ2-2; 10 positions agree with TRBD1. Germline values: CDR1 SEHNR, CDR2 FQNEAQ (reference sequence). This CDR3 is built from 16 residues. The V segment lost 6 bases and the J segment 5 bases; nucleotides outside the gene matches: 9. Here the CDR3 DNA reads TGTGCCAGCAGGCCTAGACAGGGGGCGTATACCGGGGAGCTGTTTTTT. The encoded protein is CASRPRQGAYTGELFF. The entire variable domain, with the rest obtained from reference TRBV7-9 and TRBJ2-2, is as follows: DTGVSQNPRHKITKRGQNVTFRCDPISEHNRLYWYRQTLGQGPEFLTYFQNEAQLEKSRLLSDRFSAERPKGSFSTLEIQRTEQGDSAMYLCASRPRQGAYTGELFFGEGSRLTVL.

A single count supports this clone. The CDR3 reads CASSRDRGDQPQHF. The DNA of the CDR3 is TGTGCCAGCAGTAGGGACAGGGGCGATCAGCCCCAGCATTTT. The V call is TRBV5-4, the J call TRBJ1-5; 10 positions agree with TRBD1. This CDR3 has 14 residues. Looked up from germline, CDR1 is SGHNT and CDR2 is YYREEE (reference sequence). The V and J ends lost 5 bases and 5 bases, in that order; junction bases with no gene match: 4.

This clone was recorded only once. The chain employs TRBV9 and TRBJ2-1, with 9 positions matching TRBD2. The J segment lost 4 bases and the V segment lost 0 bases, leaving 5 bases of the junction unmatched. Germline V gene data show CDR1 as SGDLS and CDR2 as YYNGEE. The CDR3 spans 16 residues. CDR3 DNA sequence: TGTGCCAGCAGCGTAGACGCGGGAGGGAATTACAATGAGCAGTTCTTC. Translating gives CASSVDAGGNYNEQFF.

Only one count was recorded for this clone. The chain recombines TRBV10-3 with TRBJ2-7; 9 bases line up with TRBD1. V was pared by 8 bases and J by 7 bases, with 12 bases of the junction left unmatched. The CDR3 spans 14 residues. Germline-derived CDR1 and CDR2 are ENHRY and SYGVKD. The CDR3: CAIRRQGGTQEQYF. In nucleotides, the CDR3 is TGTGCCATCCGTCGACAGGGGGGAACACAGGAGCAGTACTTC.

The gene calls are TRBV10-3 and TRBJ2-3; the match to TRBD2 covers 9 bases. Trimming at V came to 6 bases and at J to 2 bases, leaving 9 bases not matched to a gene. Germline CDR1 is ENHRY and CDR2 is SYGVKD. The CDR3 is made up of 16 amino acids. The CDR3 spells CAIRIERGAFTDTQYF. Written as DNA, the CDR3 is TGTGCCATCAGAATCGAGCGGGGGGCCTTCACAGATACGCAGTATTTT.

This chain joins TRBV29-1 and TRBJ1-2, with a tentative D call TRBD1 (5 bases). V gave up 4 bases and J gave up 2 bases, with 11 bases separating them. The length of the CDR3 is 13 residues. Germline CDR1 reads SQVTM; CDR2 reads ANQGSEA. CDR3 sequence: CSVAATGNYGYTF. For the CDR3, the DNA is TGCAGCGTTGCGGCCACAGGCAACTATGGCTACACCTTC.

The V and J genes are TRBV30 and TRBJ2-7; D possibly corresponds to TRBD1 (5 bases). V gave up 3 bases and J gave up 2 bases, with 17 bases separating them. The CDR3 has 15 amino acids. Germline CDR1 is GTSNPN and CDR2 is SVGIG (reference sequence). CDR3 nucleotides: TGTGCCTGGAGCGCCCGAAGCAGGGAAGCCTACGAGCAGTACTTC. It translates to CAWSARSREAYEQYF.

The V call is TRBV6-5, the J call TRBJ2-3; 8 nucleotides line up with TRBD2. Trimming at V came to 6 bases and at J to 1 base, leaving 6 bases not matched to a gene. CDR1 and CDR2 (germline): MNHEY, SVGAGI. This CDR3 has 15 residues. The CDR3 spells CASRNPTSGTDTQYF. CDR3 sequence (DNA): TGTGCCAGCAGGAACCCGACTAGCGGCACAGATACGCAGTATTTT.

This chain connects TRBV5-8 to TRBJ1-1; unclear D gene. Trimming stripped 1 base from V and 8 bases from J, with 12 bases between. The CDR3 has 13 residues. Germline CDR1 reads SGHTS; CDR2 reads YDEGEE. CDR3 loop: CASSLWEGFEAFF. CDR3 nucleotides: TGTGCCAGCAGCTTGTGGGAGGGATTCGAAGCTTTCTTT. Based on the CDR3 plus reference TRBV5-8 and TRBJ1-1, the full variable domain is EAGVTQSPTHLIKTRGQQATLRCSPISGHTSVYWYQQALGLGLQFLLWYDEGEERNRGNFPPRFSGRQFPNYSSELNVNALELEDSALYLCASSLWEGFEAFFGQGTRLTVV.

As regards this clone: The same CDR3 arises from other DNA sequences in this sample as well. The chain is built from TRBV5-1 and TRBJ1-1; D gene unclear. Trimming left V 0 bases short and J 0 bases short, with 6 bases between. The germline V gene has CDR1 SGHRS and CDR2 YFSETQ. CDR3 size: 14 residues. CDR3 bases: TGCGCCAGCAGCTTGGCTACTTTGAACACTGAAGCTTTCTTT. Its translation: CASSLATLNTEAFF.

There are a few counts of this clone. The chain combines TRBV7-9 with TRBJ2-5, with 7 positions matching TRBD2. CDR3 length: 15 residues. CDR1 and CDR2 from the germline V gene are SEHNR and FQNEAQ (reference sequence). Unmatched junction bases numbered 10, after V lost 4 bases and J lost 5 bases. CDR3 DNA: TGTGCCAGCAGCTCCCCCGGACTAGGTGGGGAGACCCAGTACTTC. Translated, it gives CASSSPGLGGETQYF. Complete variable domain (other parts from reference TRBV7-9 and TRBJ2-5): DTGVSQNPRHKITKRGQNVTFRCDPISEHNRLYWYRQTLGQGPEFLTYFQNEAQLEKSRLLSDRFSAERPKGSFSTLEIQRTEQGDSAMYLCASSSPGLGGETQYFGPGTRLLVL.

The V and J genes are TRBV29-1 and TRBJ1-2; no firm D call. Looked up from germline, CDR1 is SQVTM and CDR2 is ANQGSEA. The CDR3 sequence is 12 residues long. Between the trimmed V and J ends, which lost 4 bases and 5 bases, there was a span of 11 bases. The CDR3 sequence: CSVGKEVYGYTF. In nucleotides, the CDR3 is TGCAGCGTTGGGAAGGAGGTTTATGGCTACACCTTC. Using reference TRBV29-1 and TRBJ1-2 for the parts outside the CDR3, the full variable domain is SAVISQKPSRDICQRGTSLTIQCQVDSQVTMMFWYRQQPGQSLTLIATANQGSEATYESGFVIDKFPISRPNLTFSTLTVSNMSPEDSSIYLCSVGKEVYGYTFGSGTRLTVV.

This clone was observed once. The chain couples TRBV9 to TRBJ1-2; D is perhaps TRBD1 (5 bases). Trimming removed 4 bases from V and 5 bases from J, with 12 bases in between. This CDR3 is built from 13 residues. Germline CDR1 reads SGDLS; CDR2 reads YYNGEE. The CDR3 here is CASSPGQRYGYTF. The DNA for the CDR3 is TGTGCCAGCAGCCCAGGGCAGAGGTATGGCTACACCTTC. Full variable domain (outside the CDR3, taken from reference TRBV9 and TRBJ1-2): DSGVTQTPKHLITATGQRVTLRCSPRSGDLSVYWYQQSLDQGLQFLIQYYNGEERAKGNILERFSAQQFPDLHSELNLSSLELGDSALYFCASSPGQRYGYTFGSGTRLTVV.

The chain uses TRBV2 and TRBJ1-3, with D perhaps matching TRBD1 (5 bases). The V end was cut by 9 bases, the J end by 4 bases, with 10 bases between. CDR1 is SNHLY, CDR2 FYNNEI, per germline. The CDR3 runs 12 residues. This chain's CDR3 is CASQGLGNTIYF. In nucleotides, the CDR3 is TGTGCCAGTCAGGGCCTCGGAAACACCATATATTTT.

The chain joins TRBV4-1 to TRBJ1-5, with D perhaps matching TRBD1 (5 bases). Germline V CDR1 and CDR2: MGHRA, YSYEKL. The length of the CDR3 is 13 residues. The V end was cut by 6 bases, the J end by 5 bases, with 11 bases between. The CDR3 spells CASREGPHQPQHF. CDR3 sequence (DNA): TGCGCCAGCAGGGAGGGGCCCCATCAGCCCCAGCATTTT.

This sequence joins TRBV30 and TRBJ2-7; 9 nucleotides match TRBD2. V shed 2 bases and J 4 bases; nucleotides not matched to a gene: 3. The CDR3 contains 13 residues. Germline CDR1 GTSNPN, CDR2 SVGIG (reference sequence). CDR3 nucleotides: TGTGCCTGGAGTCCGGGACTAGCTTACGAGCAGTACTTC. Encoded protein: CAWSPGLAYEQYF.

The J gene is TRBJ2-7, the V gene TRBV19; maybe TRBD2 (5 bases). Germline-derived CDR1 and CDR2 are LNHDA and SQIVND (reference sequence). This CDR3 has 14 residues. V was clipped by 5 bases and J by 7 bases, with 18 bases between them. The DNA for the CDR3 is TGTGCCAGTAGTGTCAGCGGAAAGGGAAGGGAGCAGTACTTC. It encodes CASSVSGKGREQYF.

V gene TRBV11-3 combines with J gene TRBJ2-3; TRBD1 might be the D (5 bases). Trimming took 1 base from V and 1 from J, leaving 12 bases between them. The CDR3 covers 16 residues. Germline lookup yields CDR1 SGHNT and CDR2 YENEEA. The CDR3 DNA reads TGTGCCAGCAGCTTAGGGTCAGGGCCGGGCACAGATACGCAGTATTTT. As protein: CASSLGSGPGTDTQYF.

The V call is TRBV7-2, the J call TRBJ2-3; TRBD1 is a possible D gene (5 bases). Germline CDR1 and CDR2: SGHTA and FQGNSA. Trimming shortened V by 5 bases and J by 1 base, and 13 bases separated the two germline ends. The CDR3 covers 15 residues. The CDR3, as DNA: TGTGCCAGCAGCCTGGCAGGGTGGGGCACAGATACGCAGTATTTT. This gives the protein CASSLAGWGTDTQYF. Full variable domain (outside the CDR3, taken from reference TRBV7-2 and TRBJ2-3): GAGVSQSPSNKVTEKGKDVELRCDPISGHTALYWYRQSLGQGLEFLIYFQGNSAPDKSGLPSDRFSAERTGGSVSTLTIQRTQQEDSAVYLCASSLAGWGTDTQYFGPGTRLTVL.

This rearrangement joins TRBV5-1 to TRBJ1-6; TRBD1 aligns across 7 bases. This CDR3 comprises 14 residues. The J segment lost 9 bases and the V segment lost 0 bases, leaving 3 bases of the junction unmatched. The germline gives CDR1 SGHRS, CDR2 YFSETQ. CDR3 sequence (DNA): TGCGCCAGCAGCTTGGCAGGGGGAGGTTCACCCCTCCACTTT. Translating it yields CASSLAGGGSPLHF.

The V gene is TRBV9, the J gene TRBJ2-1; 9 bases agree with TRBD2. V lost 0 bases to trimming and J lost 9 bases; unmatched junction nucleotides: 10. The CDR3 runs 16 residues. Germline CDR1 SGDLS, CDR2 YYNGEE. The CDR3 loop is CASSVGWREGRGEQFF. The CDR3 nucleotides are TGTGCCAGCAGCGTAGGTTGGCGGGAGGGCAGGGGTGAGCAGTTCTTC.

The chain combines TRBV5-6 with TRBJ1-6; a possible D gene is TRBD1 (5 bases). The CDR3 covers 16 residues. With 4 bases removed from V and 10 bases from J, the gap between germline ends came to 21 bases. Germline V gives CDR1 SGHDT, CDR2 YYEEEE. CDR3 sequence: CASSRGMGDGRSPLHF. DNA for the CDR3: TGTGCCAGCAGCCGAGGTATGGGGGACGGGAGGTCACCCCTCCACTTT.

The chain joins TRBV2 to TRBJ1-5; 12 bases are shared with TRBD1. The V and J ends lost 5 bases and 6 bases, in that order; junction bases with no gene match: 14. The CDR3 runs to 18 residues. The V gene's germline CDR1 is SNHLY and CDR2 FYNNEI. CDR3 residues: CASSPLLPPGQGAQPQHF. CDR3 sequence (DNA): TGTGCCAGCAGTCCACTTTTACCCCCGGGACAGGGGGCTCAGCCCCAGCATTTT.

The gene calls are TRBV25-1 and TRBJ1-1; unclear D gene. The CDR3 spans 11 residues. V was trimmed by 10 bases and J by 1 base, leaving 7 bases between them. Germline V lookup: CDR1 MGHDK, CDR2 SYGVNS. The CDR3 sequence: CATYQNTEAFF. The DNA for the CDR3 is TGTGCCACCTACCAGAACACTGAAGCTTTCTTT.

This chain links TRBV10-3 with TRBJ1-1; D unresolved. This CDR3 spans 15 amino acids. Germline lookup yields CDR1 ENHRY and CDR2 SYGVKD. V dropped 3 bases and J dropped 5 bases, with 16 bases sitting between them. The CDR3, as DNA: TGTGCCATCAGTGATTCGGAGACCTCGGGGACTGAAGCTTTCTTT. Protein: CAISDSETSGTEAFF.

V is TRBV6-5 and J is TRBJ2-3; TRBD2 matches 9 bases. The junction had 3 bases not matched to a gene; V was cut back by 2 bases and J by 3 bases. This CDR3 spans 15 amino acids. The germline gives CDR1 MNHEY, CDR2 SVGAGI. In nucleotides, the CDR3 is TGTGCCAGCAGTTACGGGCTAGCGGGGACAGATACGCAGTATTTT. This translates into CASSYGLAGTDTQYF.

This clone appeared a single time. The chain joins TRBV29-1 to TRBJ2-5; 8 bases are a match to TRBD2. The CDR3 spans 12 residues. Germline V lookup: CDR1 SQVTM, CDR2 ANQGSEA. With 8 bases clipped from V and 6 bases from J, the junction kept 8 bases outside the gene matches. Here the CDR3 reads CSTRASGQTQYF. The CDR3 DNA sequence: TGCAGCACCAGAGCTAGCGGGCAGACCCAGTACTTC.